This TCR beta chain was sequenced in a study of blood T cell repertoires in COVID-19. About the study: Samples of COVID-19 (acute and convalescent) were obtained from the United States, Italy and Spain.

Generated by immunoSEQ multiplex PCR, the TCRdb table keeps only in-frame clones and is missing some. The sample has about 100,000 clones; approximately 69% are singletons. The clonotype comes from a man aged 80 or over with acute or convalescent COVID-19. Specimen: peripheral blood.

CDR3 in amino acids: CASSLVAHMNTEAFF. In DNA form, the CDR3 reads TGTGCCAGCAGCTTAGTGGCACACATGAACACTGAAGCTTTCTTT. This chain joins TRBV11-2 and TRBJ1-1; D gene ambiguous. The CDR3 has 15 residues. V was shortened by 1 base and J by 0 bases, with 9 bases between the two germline ends. Per germline, CDR1 SGHAT and CDR2 FQNNGV.